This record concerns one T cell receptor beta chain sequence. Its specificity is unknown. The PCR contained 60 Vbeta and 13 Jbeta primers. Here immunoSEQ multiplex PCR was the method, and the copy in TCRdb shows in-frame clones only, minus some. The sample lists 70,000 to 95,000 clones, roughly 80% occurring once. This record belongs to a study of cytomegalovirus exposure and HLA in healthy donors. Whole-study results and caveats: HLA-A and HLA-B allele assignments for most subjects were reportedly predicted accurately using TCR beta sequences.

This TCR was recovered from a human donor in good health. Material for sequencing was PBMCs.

DNA for the CDR3: TGTGCCAGCAGCGCGGGGGGAGGAATCTCCTATAATTCACCCCTCCACTTT. Translating it yields CASSAGGGISYNSPLHF. V is TRBV7-6 and J is TRBJ1-6; D might be TRBD1 (5 bases). Germline-derived CDR1 and CDR2 are SGHVS and FNYEAQ. Trimming left V 5 bases short and J 0 bases short, with 14 bases between. This CDR3 contains 17 residues.